This is a list of T cell receptor beta chains from one sample in a study of identical twins. MiXCR was run by TCRdb on the 5' RACE reads, yielding one entry per CDR3 protein. The data contain about 700,000 distinct CDR3 sequences, 5.5% to 6.5% of them singletons. Sample: naive T cells sorted from blood. Every receptor here comes from a young man in good health. Both conserved end residues are part of each CDR3. D genes are given only for firm matches. Expanded clones get a size class; other rows say once, few or many, or leave the size out.

V	J	D	size	CDR3	DNA
TRBV12-3/TRBV12-4	TRBJ2-1	TRBD1	many	CASRPPGTGVNNEQFF	TGTGCCAGCAGGCCTCCGGGGACAGGGGTGAACAATGAGCAGTTCTTC
TRBV15	TRBJ2-2	TRBD2	many	CATERGSATGELFF	TGTGCCACGGAACGCGGGAGTGCCACCGGGGAGCTGTTTTTT
TRBV5-6	TRBJ1-5	.	few	CASSLAVAGNQPQHF	TGTGCCAGCAGCTTGGCTGTGGCAGGGAATCAGCCCCAGCATTTT
TRBV11-1	TRBJ2-2	.	many	CASSSWAGELFF	TGTGCCAGCAGCTCCTGGGCCGGGGAGCTGTTTTTT
TRBV6-2/TRBV6-3	TRBJ2-7	.	few	CASSYSPGGEQYF	TGTGCCAGCAGTTACTCTCCCGGGGGCGAGCAGTACTTC
TRBV15	TRBJ2-2	.	many	CATSRGGAAQNTGELFF	TGTGCCACCAGCAGAGGGGGGGCAGCACAGAACACCGGGGAGCTGTTTTTT
TRBV6-5	TRBJ2-2	TRBD2	.	CASSYSKTSPGELFF	TGTGCCAGCAGTTACTCGAAGACTAGCCCCGGGGAGCTGTTTTTT
TRBV6-1	TRBJ2-7	.	few	CASRMTGAGVREQYF	TGTGCCAGCAGGATGACGGGGGCTGGGGTAAGGGAGCAGTACTTC
TRBV20-1	TRBJ2-3	TRBD2	.	CSARGLAHTQYF	TGCAGTGCTAGAGGACTAGCCCATACGCAGTATTTT
TRBV27	TRBJ2-3	.	.	CASSLSPGTSTDTQYF	TGTGCCAGCAGTTTATCGCCCGGGACCAGCACAGATACGCAGTATTTT
TRBV20-1	TRBJ2-7	.	few	CSASSPQDRTYEQYF	TGCAGTGCTAGTTCCCCTCAAGACAGGACCTACGAGCAGTACTTC
TRBV29-1	TRBJ1-1	.	few	CSVKAATMNTEAFF	TGCAGCGTCAAAGCAGCAACCATGAACACTGAAGCTTTCTTT
TRBV9	TRBJ1-1	.	few	CASSDGTGYTEAFF	TGTGCCAGCAGCGACGGTACGGGTTATACTGAAGCTTTCTTT
TRBV20-1	TRBJ2-3	.	.	CSALVAGPGDTQYF	TGCAGTGCCCTGGTGGCAGGGCCGGGAGATACGCAGTATTTT
TRBV3-1	TRBJ1-1	TRBD1	few	CASSPTGKGTEAFF	TGTGCCAGCAGCCCGACAGGGAAGGGGACTGAAGCTTTCTTT
TRBV12-3/TRBV12-4	TRBJ2-7	.	many	CASSLLGGYEQYF	TGTGCCAGCAGTTTACTTGGGGGCTACGAGCAGTACTTC
TRBV10-2	TRBJ1-2	.	many	CASSEISMEGYTF	TGCGCCAGCAGTGAGATCAGCATGGAAGGCTACACCTTC
TRBV29-1	TRBJ1-1	.	many	CSVPGQEAFF	TGCAGCGTTCCGGGACAAGAAGCTTTCTTT
TRBV6-2/TRBV6-3	TRBJ2-1	.	few	CASSPEGTRLYEQFF	TGTGCCAGCAGCCCAGAAGGGACCCGTCTTTATGAGCAGTTCTTC
TRBV5-1	TRBJ2-1	TRBD2	many	CASSFAGGYNEQFF	TGCGCCAGCAGCTTCGCGGGAGGTTACAATGAGCAGTTCTTC
TRBV6-5	TRBJ1-3	TRBD1	.	CASSLFVGTAADSGNTIYF	TGTGCCAGCAGTTTATTTGTGGGGACAGCGGCCGACTCTGGAAACACCATATATTTT
TRBV4-3	TRBJ2-7	.	.	CASSQDIGRKQYF	TGCGCCAGCAGCCAAGATATTGGGAGGAAGCAGTACTTC
TRBV12-3/TRBV12-4	TRBJ1-1	.	many	CASSLNGAANTEAFF	TGTGCCAGCAGTTTAAATGGGGCGGCAAACACTGAAGCTTTCTTT
TRBV7-9	TRBJ1-5	.	.	CASSLSSSSNQPQHF	TGTGCCAGCAGCTTAAGTTCCAGTAGCAATCAGCCCCAGCATTTT
TRBV6-5	TRBJ2-1	.	many	CASSYGKANEQFF	TGTGCCAGCAGTTACGGCAAGGCCAATGAGCAGTTCTTC
TRBV7-9	TRBJ2-3	.	.	CASSFRSKRYSTDTQYF	TGTGCCAGCAGCTTCCGGTCCAAGCGTTATAGCACAGATACGCAGTATTTT
TRBV12-3/TRBV12-4	TRBJ1-2	TRBD1	.	CASSFRPQGAANYGYTF	TGTGCCAGCAGTTTCCGGCCGCAGGGGGCAGCTAACTATGGCTACACCTTC
TRBV27	TRBJ2-5	.	few	CASSLSGVPETQYF	TGTGCCAGCAGTTTATCGGGGGTCCCCGAGACCCAGTACTTC
TRBV7-8	TRBJ2-2	.	.	CASSLGSAGGELFF	TGTGCCAGCAGCTTAGGAAGCGCGGGCGGGGAGCTGTTTTTT
TRBV20-1	TRBJ2-1	.	many	CSARRISYNEQFF	TGCAGTGCTAGAAGGATATCCTACAATGAGCAGTTCTTC
TRBV27	TRBJ2-7	TRBD1	.	CASSSGQGDPYEQYF	TGTGCCAGCAGTTCCGGACAGGGGGATCCCTACGAGCAGTACTTC
TRBV6-1	TRBJ2-1	TRBD1	many	CASSRDRGYEQFF	TGTGCCAGCAGCCGGGACAGGGGCTATGAGCAGTTCTTC
TRBV3-1	TRBJ2-3	.	few	CASSRRWTTGIGRMNTQYF	TGTGCCAGCAGCCGACGCTGGACGACGGGGATCGGGCGGATGAATACGCAGTATTTT
TRBV29-1	TRBJ2-3	TRBD2	many	CSVGSGTSGRTDTQYF	TGCAGCGTTGGATCCGGGACTAGCGGGAGAACAGATACGCAGTATTTT
TRBV10-3	TRBJ1-2	TRBD1	many	CAISGQGADYGYTF	TGTGCCATCAGTGGACAGGGGGCGGACTATGGCTACACCTTC
TRBV20-1	TRBJ2-1	.	few	CSARKGRRGGEQFF	TGCAGTGCTAGGAAGGGGAGGAGGGGAGGTGAGCAGTTCTTC
TRBV30	TRBJ2-7	TRBD2	.	CAWARTSGTGEQYF	TGTGCCTGGGCTCGGACTAGCGGGACGGGTGAGCAGTACTTC
TRBV28	TRBJ2-1	.	.	CASRRADEQFF	TGTGCCAGCAGGAGGGCTGATGAGCAGTTCTTC
TRBV20-1	TRBJ2-1	.	many	CSASLGSPPNEQFF	TGCAGTGCTAGTTTAGGGAGTCCCCCAAATGAGCAGTTCTTC
TRBV9	TRBJ2-6	.	.	CASSIGGLGANVLTF	TGTGCCAGCAGCATCGGGGGGCTCGGGGCCAACGTCCTGACTTTC
TRBV7-3	TRBJ2-2	TRBD1	many	CASSSGTVTGELFF	TGTGCCAGCAGCTCCGGGACAGTCACCGGGGAGCTGTTTTTT
TRBV21-1	TRBJ2-5	.	many	CASMVETGGGETQYF	TGTGCCAGCATGGTCGAGACAGGGGGCGGAGAGACCCAGTACTTC
TRBV12-3/TRBV12-4	TRBJ2-5	.	many	CASSSRDFQETQYF	TGTGCCAGCAGTTCTCGGGACTTTCAAGAGACCCAGTACTTC
TRBV27	TRBJ2-7	.	.	CASSWTAAYEQYF	TGTGCCAGCAGTTGGACAGCCGCCTACGAGCAGTACTTC
TRBV30	TRBJ2-7	.	.	CAWNFGDSGEQYF	TGTGCCTGGAACTTCGGAGATAGCGGAGAGCAGTACTTC
TRBV3-1	TRBJ2-1	TRBD2	many	CASSESGRKGNEQFF	TGTGCCAGCAGCGAGAGCGGGAGAAAGGGTAATGAGCAGTTCTTC
TRBV20-1	TRBJ1-2	.	.	CSARDLQGISNGYTF	TGCAGTGCTAGAGATTTGCAGGGTATCTCGAATGGCTACACCTTC
TRBV6-6	TRBJ2-4	.	.	CGSGTAKNIQYF	TGTGGGTCAGGGACAGCCAAAAACATTCAGTACTTC
TRBV6-5	TRBJ1-3	.	many	CASSYRAAGANTIYF	TGTGCCAGCAGTTACAGGGCGGCGGGAGCGAACACCATATATTTT
TRBV7-8	TRBJ2-2	.	.	CASSPREKNTGELFF	TGTGCCAGCAGCCCAAGGGAGAAGAACACCGGGGAGCTGTTTTTT
TRBV27	TRBJ1-5	.	many	CASRIQGQPQHF	TGTGCCAGCAGGATACAGGGCCAGCCCCAGCATTTT
TRBV30	TRBJ1-1	.	.	CAWTGYTEAFF	TGTGCCTGGACCGGATACACTGAAGCTTTCTTT
TRBV18	TRBJ1-6	TRBD1	once	CASSPTTGGSYNSPLHF	TGTGCCAGCTCACCAACAACAGGGGGATCTTATAATTCACCCCTCCACTTT